The T cell receptor beta chain under discussion was sequenced for a study of OX40 agonist ivuxolimab in advanced cancers. At the level of the study: One hepatocellular carcinoma and two cutaneous melanoma patients partially responded.

Points on this clone: Its antigen is not identified.

Exclusion applied to patients with autoimmune disease history or systemic immunosuppression. Assay used: immunoSEQ multiplex PCR; TCRdb lists only in-frame clones, some missing. The table includes tens of thousands of clones, over 75% detected once. Study-wide results and limits: CD8+ T cells (on average) carried more expanded clones than CD4+ T cells. There were also nonresponders showing low normalized T-cell clonal expansion.

The receptor's source is an adult with an advanced solid tumor such as melanoma, head and neck, liver or kidney cancer. The material was CD4+ or CD8+ T cells sorted from blood, obtained in a trial of the OX40 agonist ivuxolimab.

The CDR3 nucleotides read TGTGCCAGCAGTTTGATCGGGACGGCCATCTATGGCTACACCTTC. Translated, it gives CASSLIGTAIYGYTF. The chain carries TRBV28 and TRBJ1-2; possibly TRBD1 for D (5 bases). The germline gives CDR1 MDHEN, CDR2 SYDVKM. V gave up 3 bases and J gave up 4 bases, with 15 bases separating them. This CDR3 is built from 15 residues.